One and the same sample provided the 28 T cell receptor beta chains below, sequenced in a study of blood T cells in healthy people across ages. The authors ran a second PCR of roughly 7 to 11 cycles using a sample-barcoded 5' primer and a J-beta primer mix. TCRdb re-called the 5' RACE reads with MiXCR, one entry per CDR3 protein. The sample has hundreds of thousands of distinct CDR3 sequences, about 47% seen once. What was sequenced was blood. The source of these receptors is a man of 80 years or more in good health.

V usage is TRBV6-2 or TRBV6-3 and J usage is TRBJ1-2, with D maybe TRBD1 (6 bases). CDR1 and CDR2 from the germline V gene are MNHEY and SVGEGT. The CDR3 extends over 14 amino acids. The germline V and J ends were trimmed by 8 bases and 3 bases, with 16 bases remaining between them. CDR3 DNA sequence: TGTGCCAGCTCCTCCATGACAGGCTACTATGGCTACACCTTC. This translates into CASSSMTGYYGYTF.

This clonotype came up a few times. The rearrangement joins TRBV10-3 to TRBJ2-3, with 11 bases fitting TRBD2. Trimming removed 5 bases from V and 6 bases from J; junction bases left unmatched: 10. The CDR3 consists of 16 residues. Per the germline V gene, CDR1 is ENHRY and CDR2 is SYGVKD. Here the CDR3 reads CAISQLAGVTGDTQYF. The DNA of the CDR3 is TGTGCCATCAGTCAACTAGCGGGAGTAACTGGGGATACGCAGTATTTT.

This clonotype was observed many times. The V gene is TRBV28, the J gene TRBJ2-1; 7 positions agree with TRBD2. The CDR3 loop spans 16 amino acids. Germline V gene data show CDR1 as MDHEN and CDR2 as SYDVKM. Trimming at V came to 8 bases and at J to 4 bases, leaving 14 bases not matched to a gene. The CDR3 here is CASQSGPSGFYNEQFF. Written as DNA, the CDR3 is TGTGCCAGCCAAAGCGGGCCTAGCGGTTTTTACAATGAGCAGTTCTTC.

Many counts were recorded for this clonotype. The chain recombines TRBV28 with TRBJ2-1; D gene unclear. From germline, CDR1 is MDHEN and CDR2 SYDVKM. The CDR3 is 15 amino acids. Trimming removed 3 bases at V and 2 bases at J, with 11 bases between. The CDR3 coding sequence is TGTGCCAGCAGTTTTGTCAGGAGCACCTACAATGAGCAGTTCTTC. Translation: CASSFVRSTYNEQFF.

This clonotype was seen only a few times. The chain links TRBV28 to TRBJ2-7; 7 bases agree with TRBD2. J was trimmed by 4 bases and V by 4 bases; bases with no gene match: 10. The CDR3 loop spans 15 amino acids. In germline, CDR1 is MDHEN, CDR2 SYDVKM. The CDR3, as DNA: TGTGCCAGCAGTTACCTCGCCGCGGGAGCTTACGAGCAGTACTTC. Translating gives CASSYLAAGAYEQYF.

This clonotype was seen repeatedly, ten times or more. The chain joins TRBV29-1 to TRBJ2-7; D ambiguous. Trimming took off 4 bases at V and 1 base at J, with 11 bases between the two ends. The length of the CDR3 is 13 residues. The germline gives CDR1 SQVTM, CDR2 ANQGSEA. The CDR3 here is CSVGPPGSYEQYF. The CDR3 DNA is TGCAGCGTTGGGCCACCCGGATCCTACGAGCAGTACTTC.

The gene calls are TRBV28 and TRBJ2-3; 8 bases align to TRBD2. This CDR3 region has 15 residues. The germline V gene has CDR1 MDHEN and CDR2 SYDVKM. After removal of 2 bases from V and 5 bases from J, the junction contained 6 bases not matched to a gene. CDR3: CASSLAAGVVDTQYF. In DNA form, the CDR3 reads TGTGCCAGCAGTTTAGCAGCGGGAGTAGTAGATACGCAGTATTTT.

This clonotype was observed a few times. CDR3 nucleotides: TGTGCCTGGGCGGGACGGACGGATTCACCCCTCCACTTT. The encoded protein is CAWAGRTDSPLHF. The chain recombines TRBV30 with TRBJ1-6; tentatively, D is TRBD1 (5 bases). V was clipped by 5 bases and J by 8 bases, with 13 bases between them. The germline gives CDR1 GTSNPN, CDR2 SVGIG (reference sequence). This CDR3 spans 13 amino acids.

This chain connects TRBV29-1 to TRBJ2-5; D may be TRBD2 (5 bases). The CDR3 has 13 amino acids. Germline V gene sequence: CDR1 SQVTM, CDR2 ANQGSEA. V lost 5 bases to trimming and J lost 11 bases, with 21 bases between them. Here the CDR3 reads CSVRAGLTDEQYF. The CDR3 DNA follows: TGCAGCGTTAGGGCAGGACTTACGGATGAGCAGTACTTC. Variable domain in full (rest from reference TRBV29-1 and TRBJ2-5): SAVISQKPSRDICQRGTSLTIQCQVDSQVTMMFWYRQQPGQSLTLIATANQGSEATYESGFVIDKFPISRPNLTFSTLTVSNMSPEDSSIYLCSVRAGLTDEQYFGPGTRLLVL.

This chain joins TRBV6-6 and TRBJ2-7, with 7 bases that match TRBD2. The germline gives CDR1 MNHNY, CDR2 SVGAGI (reference sequence). There are 16 residues in the CDR3. J lost 0 bases, V lost 5 bases, and 10 bases had no gene match. The CDR3 bases are TGTGCCAGCAGTGAGAATCCAGCGGGGCTCTCCTACGAGCAGTACTTC. Encoded protein: CASSENPAGLSYEQYF.

The chain combines TRBV20-1 with TRBJ2-3, with 10 bases fitting TRBD2. The V segment lost 3 bases and the J segment 3 bases; nucleotides outside the gene matches: 3. Per germline, CDR1 DFQATT and CDR2 SNEGSKA (reference sequence). The CDR3 has 14 residues. The CDR3 region has the DNA TGCAGTGCTAGTGAACTAGCGGGAACAGATACGCAGTATTTT. This codes for CSASELAGTDTQYF.

The count of this clonotype is one. A single base separates this from a much larger clone, so it may be a read error. The CDR3 is CASSHSATGSLEQYF. CDR3 in DNA: TGTGCCAGCAGTCACTCGGCGACAGGGTCCCTCGAGCAGTACTTC. The J gene is TRBJ2-7, the V gene TRBV6-2 or TRBV6-3; TRBD1 agrees at 7 bases. The CDR3 has 15 residues. In germline, CDR1 is MNHEY, CDR2 SVGEGT.

This rearrangement joins TRBV20-1 to TRBJ2-7; no clear D. Matching the DNA end better, TRBJ2-4 makes the J call doubtful. Germline lookup yields CDR1 DFQATT and CDR2 SNEGSKA (reference sequence). The CDR3 has 12 residues. The CDR3 coding sequence is TGCAGTGCTAGGGAAAGATTGAACATTCAGTACTTC. It translates to CSARERLNIQYF.

Turning to this clonotype: One end of the junction fails to match germline, which may point to a read error. The chain is built from TRBV13 and TRBJ2-7; maybe TRBD2 (5 bases). The germline CDR1 and CDR2 sequences are PRHDT and FYEKMQ (reference sequence). The CDR3 sequence is 13 residues long. CDR3 sequence (DNA): TGTGCCGGCAGCTTAAGGAGAGGAGGCGAGCAGTACTTC. As protein: CAGSLRRGGEQYF.

CDR3 nucleotide sequence: TGCAGCGCCGACTATGGTGGGGAGGACCAGTACTTC. This translates into CSADYGGEDQYF. This chain connects TRBV29-1 to TRBJ2-5; possibly TRBD2 for D (6 bases). This CDR3 has 12 amino acids. V lost 7 bases to trimming and J lost 10 bases, with 19 bases between them. From germline, CDR1 is SQVTM and CDR2 ANQGSEA.

This clonotype has more than one count but fewer than ten. The chain employs TRBV5-6 and TRBJ2-1; D not resolved. This CDR3 spans 12 amino acids. Trimming pared 1 base from V and 6 bases from J, leaving 5 bases between. Per germline, CDR1 SGHDT and CDR2 YYEEEE. The CDR3 sequence: CASSLMSNEQFF. The CDR3 coding sequence is TGTGCCAGCAGCTTGATGAGCAATGAGCAGTTCTTC.

This clonotype was seen a handful of times. The chain is built from TRBV5-1 and TRBJ2-3, with 7 bases lining up with TRBD2. In germline, CDR1 is SGHRS, CDR2 YFSETQ. With 4 bases clipped from V and 2 bases from J, the junction kept 4 bases outside the gene matches. The CDR3 loop spans 14 amino acids. CDR3 region: CASSVTSHTDTQYF. DNA of the CDR3: TGCGCCAGCAGCGTGACTAGCCACACAGATACGCAGTATTTT.

This clonotype has more than one count but fewer than ten. The V gene is TRBV4-2, the J gene TRBJ2-7; 7 bases agree with TRBD2. The CDR3 spans 17 residues. After removal of 0 bases from V and 3 bases from J, the junction contained 11 bases not matched to a gene. Per the germline V gene, CDR1 is LGHNA and CDR2 is YNFKEQ. This CDR3 reads CASSQDFTGGTLYEQYF. CDR3 nucleotide sequence: TGTGCCAGCAGCCAAGATTTTACGGGAGGAACGCTCTACGAGCAGTACTTC.

This clonotype was seen only once. This chain joins TRBV20-1 and TRBJ1-4; unclear D gene. CDR3 size: 12 residues. CDR1 DFQATT and CDR2 SNEGSKA come from the germline V gene (reference sequence). Trimming removed 4 bases from V and 5 bases from J, with 8 bases in between. CDR3 protein: CSATMGNEKLFF. CDR3 DNA: TGCAGTGCTACCATGGGAAATGAAAAACTGTTTTTT.

Here the CDR3 reads CASSSSGSRSYEQYF. DNA for the CDR3: TGTGCCAGCAGCTCGAGTGGGTCCCGGTCCTACGAGCAGTACTTC. This chain connects TRBV7-2 to TRBJ2-7, with D hard to call. The CDR3 sequence is 15 residues long. Germline values: CDR1 SGHTA, CDR2 FQGNSA. The V end was cut by 4 bases, the J end by 1 base, with 14 bases between.

The rearrangement uses TRBV5-1 and TRBJ2-5, with D tentatively TRBD2 (5 bases). The DNA end lines up better with TRBJ2-7; the J call may be wrong. Germline assignment: CDR1 SGHRS and CDR2 YFSETQ. CDR3 size: 15 residues. The CDR3 bases are TGCGCCAGCAGCTTAATACGGGATCCTACCTACGAGCAGTACTTC. Protein sequence: CASSLIRDPTYEQYF.

This sequence joins TRBV18 and TRBJ1-5; the D is unclear. Per the germline V gene, CDR1 is KGHSH and CDR2 is LQKENI. The V end lost 2 bases, the J end lost 7 bases, and 9 bases lay between the germline ends. This CDR3 contains 13 residues. The CDR3, as DNA: TGTGCCAGCTCACCAAACCGACTGCAGCCCCAGCATTTT. Amino acid sequence: CASSPNRLQPQHF.

This sequence joins TRBV7-9 and TRBJ1-3; D gene uncertain. This CDR3 spans 12 amino acids. V was pared by 11 bases and J by 0 bases, with 8 bases between. Germline V CDR1 and CDR2: SEHNR, FQNEAQ (reference sequence). The CDR3 sequence is CAYRHSGNTIYF. CDR3 DNA: TGTGCCTATCGGCACTCTGGAAACACCATATATTTT. Supplemented by reference TRBV7-9 and TRBJ1-3, the full variable domain reads DTGVSQNPRHKITKRGQNVTFRCDPISEHNRLYWYRQTLGQGPEFLTYFQNEAQLEKSRLLSDRFSAERPKGSFSTLEIQRTEQGDSAMYLCAYRHSGNTIYFGEGSWLTVV.

For this clonotype: A single base separates this from a much larger clone, so it may be a read error. This chain connects TRBV29-1 to TRBJ1-4; TRBD1 is a possible D gene (5 bases). This CDR3 spans 14 amino acids. The germline gives CDR1 SQVTM, CDR2 ANQGSEA. V was trimmed by 3 bases and J by 2 bases, leaving 10 bases between them. CDR3 sequence reads: CSVEAGPTNEKLFF. The CDR3 bases are TGCAGCGTTGAGGCAGGGCCCACTAATGAAAAACTGTTTTTT.

The CDR3 is CASSLTGMSNQPQHF. In DNA, the CDR3 is TGCGCCAGCAGCTTGACAGGGATGAGCAATCAGCCCCAGCATTTT. The V call is TRBV5-1, the J call TRBJ1-5, with a possible D match to TRBD1 (6 bases). The V gene lost 1 base and the J gene lost 1 base, with 9 bases spanning the gap. The CDR3 is 15 amino acids. Germline CDR1 SGHRS, CDR2 YFSETQ.

The V call is TRBV5-1, the J call TRBJ2-3; 8 bases fit TRBD2. V was clipped by 4 bases and J by 2 bases; unmatched bases: 6. Germline-derived CDR1 and CDR2 are SGHRS and YFSETQ. The CDR3 totals 15 residues. The CDR3 region is CASSPIGRVTDTQYF. In nucleotides, the CDR3 is TGCGCCAGCAGCCCTATCGGGAGGGTCACAGATACGCAGTATTTT. Full variable domain (remainder filled in from reference TRBV5-1 and TRBJ2-3): KAGVTQTPRYLIKTRGQQVTLSCSPISGHRSVSWYQQTPGQGLQFLFEYFSETQRNKGNFPGRFSGRQFSNSRSEMNVSTLELGDSALYLCASSPIGRVTDTQYFGPGTRLTVL.

The chain uses TRBV6-1 and TRBJ2-7; a weak D match, TRBD2 (6 bases). V was clipped by 2 bases and J by 0 bases, with 11 bases between them. CDR1 and CDR2 from the germline V gene are MNHNS and SASEGT. The CDR3 totals 15 residues. CDR3 sequence: CASSEPSGLSYEQYF. As DNA, the CDR3 is TGTGCCAGCAGTGAACCAAGCGGGCTCTCCTACGAGCAGTACTTC.

This clonotype was observed a few times. The chain employs TRBV14 and TRBJ2-3; D unclear. The V end lost 1 base, the J end lost 6 bases, and 5 bases lay between the germline ends. The CDR3 runs to 12 residues. Germline V gene lookup returns CDR1 SGHDN and CDR2 FVKESK. CDR3 amino acids: CASSQVSDTQYF. The DNA of the CDR3 is TGTGCCAGCAGCCAAGTATCGGATACGCAGTATTTT. The variable domain in full, with the rest retrieved from reference TRBV14 and TRBJ2-3, is EAGVTQFPSHSVIEKGQTVTLRCDPISGHDNLYWYRRVMGKEIKFLLHFVKESKQDESGMPNNRFLAERTGGTYSTLKVQPAELEDSGVYFCASSQVSDTQYFGPGTRLTVL.